One and the same sample provided the 21 T cell receptor beta chains below, sequenced in a study of beta chain features in type 1 diabetes. Expressed TCRB transcripts got sequenced, as all isolated RNA was reverse transcribed. Produced via immunoSEQ multiplex PCR; TCRdb's table is partial and in-frame only. The sample lists around 310,000 clones; 8% to 13% were seen once. Sequencing was performed on naive CD4+ T cells from blood. These receptors came from a woman aged 25-40 years in good health.

A single count supports this clone. This chain joins TRBV28 and TRBJ2-1, with 12 positions matching TRBD2. The germline V gene has CDR1 MDHEN and CDR2 SYDVKM. This CDR3 is 16 amino acids long. J was trimmed by 10 bases and V by 5 bases; bases with no gene match: 12. The DNA for the CDR3 is TGTGCCAGCAGTGTCTCAGCTAGCGGGAGGGAAGGGGAGCAGTTCTTC. Amino acids: CASSVSASGREGEQFF.

In this sample, this clone turned up a few times. The chain carries TRBV19 and TRBJ2-5; a weak D match, TRBD1 (6 bases). CDR3 length equals 13 residues. The germline V gene encodes CDR1 LNHDA and CDR2 SQIVND (reference sequence). Deletions cut 8 bases from V and 4 bases from J, with 14 bases between. CDR3 protein: CASQGRGGETQYF. In DNA, the CDR3 is TGTGCCAGTCAGGGGCGAGGAGGAGAGACCCAGTACTTC.

The table lists this clone with a few counts. One junction end does not reproduce the germline sequence, and a read error may be involved. This rearrangement joins TRBV7-7 to TRBJ2-2; TRBD2 agrees at 9 bases. Germline CDR1 is SSHAT and CDR2 is FNYEAQ (reference sequence). There are 18 residues in the CDR3. CDR3 coding DNA: TGTGCTAGCAGCCCCGCCCCAACTAGCGGGTGGAACACCGGGGAGCTGTTTTTT. Its translation is CASSPAPTSGWNTGELFF. The full variable domain, its missing parts supplied by reference TRBV7-7 and TRBJ2-2, is GAGVSQSPRYKVTKRGQDVTLRCDPISSHATLYWYQQALGQGPEFLTYFNYEAQPDKSGLPSDRFSAERPEGSISTLTIQRTEQRDSAMYRCASSPAPTSGWNTGELFFGEGSRLTVL.

This clone showed up just a few times. V gene TRBV4-2 combines with J gene TRBJ2-7; possibly TRBD2 for D (5 bases). Germline V gene lookup returns CDR1 LGHNA and CDR2 YNFKEQ. Trimming left V 1 base short and J 2 bases short, with 12 bases between. The CDR3 totals 15 residues. The CDR3 here is CASSQGGEPAYEQYF. The CDR3 nucleotides read TGTGCCAGCAGCCAAGGGGGAGAACCAGCCTACGAGCAGTACTTC.

The rearrangement uses TRBV4-2 and TRBJ2-7; no firm D call. Germline V lookup: CDR1 LGHNA, CDR2 YNFKEQ. Trimming pared 1 base from V and 3 bases from J, leaving 10 bases between. The CDR3 runs to 14 residues. The CDR3 region is CASSQAAEDYEQYF. The CDR3 region has the DNA TGTGCCAGCAGCCAAGCCGCTGAGGACTACGAGCAGTACTTC.

This clone appeared a few times. V and J are TRBV30 and TRBJ2-1, with D possibly TRBD1 on 5 matching bases. CDR1 is GTSNPN and CDR2 is SVGIG in the germline V gene (reference sequence). The CDR3 runs 15 residues. The V end lost 3 bases, the J end lost 7 bases, and 19 bases lay between the germline ends. The CDR3 is CAWRAGPWGPNEQFF. The CDR3 DNA reads as TGTGCCTGGAGAGCCGGGCCCTGGGGCCCAAATGAGCAGTTCTTC.

This clone has only one observation. V usage is TRBV9 and J usage is TRBJ2-3; tentatively, D is TRBD1 (6 bases). V gave up 0 bases and J gave up 2 bases, with 13 bases separating them. The CDR3 sequence is 16 residues long. Germline V gene data show CDR1 as SGDLS and CDR2 as YYNGEE. This CDR3 reads CASSVAGTRYTDTQYF. CDR3 in DNA: TGTGCCAGCAGCGTAGCCGGGACAAGATACACAGATACGCAGTATTTT.

The gene calls are TRBV7-6 and TRBJ2-1; 7 positions agree with TRBD2. The CDR3 is 14 amino acids. Trimming at V came to 1 base and at J to 10 bases, leaving 7 bases not matched to a gene. Germline V lookup: CDR1 SGHVS, CDR2 FNYEAQ. CDR3 sequence (DNA): TGTGCCAGCAGCTTAGGGGCTGGGGGGGAAGAGCAGTTCTTC. Encoded protein: CASSLGAGGEEQFF.

Only a few counts were recorded for this clone. The sample carries other DNA sequences with the same CDR3. The chain combines TRBV11-1 with TRBJ2-7, with 11 bases aligning to TRBD2. Per the germline V gene, CDR1 is SGHAT and CDR2 is FQDESV (reference sequence). CDR3 size: 15 residues. The V gene end was trimmed by 5 bases and the J gene end by 0 bases; junction bases not matched to a gene: 3. The CDR3: CASSRTSGSSYEQYF. The DNA of the CDR3 is TGTGCCAGCAGCCGAACTAGCGGGAGCTCCTACGAGCAGTACTTC. Looking up the rest from reference TRBV11-1 and TRBJ2-7 gives the full variable domain: EAEVAQSPRYKITEKSQAVAFWCDPISGHATLYWYRQILGQGPELLVQFQDESVVDDSQLPKDRFSAERLKGVDSTLKIQPAELGDSAMYLCASSRTSGSSYEQYFGPGTRLTVT.

This clone was detected a few times. The chain recombines TRBV7-9 with TRBJ1-1; weak D call: TRBD1 (6 bases). V was trimmed by 5 bases and J by 2 bases, leaving 12 bases between them. Germline CDR1 and CDR2: SEHNR and FQNEAQ (reference sequence). This CDR3 region has 14 residues. The CDR3 reads CASSPGQKNTEAFF. The CDR3 DNA is TGTGCCAGCAGCCCAGGACAGAAAAACACTGAAGCTTTCTTT. The variable domain in full, completed from reference TRBV7-9 and TRBJ1-1, reads DTGVSQNPRHKITKRGQNVTFRCDPISEHNRLYWYRQTLGQGPEFLTYFQNEAQLEKSRLLSDRFSAERPKGSFSTLEIQRTEQGDSAMYLCASSPGQKNTEAFFGQGTRLTVV.

This sequence joins TRBV19 and TRBJ2-1; 10 bases fit TRBD1. CDR1 is LNHDA, CDR2 SQIVND, per germline (reference sequence). V was pared by 8 bases and J by 6 bases, with 4 bases of the junction left unmatched. The CDR3 length is 13 residues. The CDR3 DNA sequence: TGTGCCAGTGGGGACAGGGGTTTCAATGAGCAGTTCTTC. Protein product: CASGDRGFNEQFF.

The CDR3 reads CAISEGGVNEQFF. CDR3 bases: TGTGCCATCAGTGAAGGAGGCGTCAATGAGCAGTTCTTC. This chain joins TRBV10-3 and TRBJ2-1; TRBD2 might be the D (5 bases). V was clipped by 3 bases and J by 6 bases, with 9 bases between them. Germline CDR1 ENHRY, CDR2 SYGVKD. The CDR3 is made up of 13 amino acids.

In its sample, this clone was seen a few times. The CDR3 spells CASSATGANTEAFF. The DNA for the CDR3 is TGTGCCAGCAGCGCGACAGGGGCGAACACTGAAGCTTTCTTT. This chain links TRBV7-3 with TRBJ1-1; 8 nucleotides match TRBD1. V lost 5 bases to trimming and J lost 1 base; unmatched junction nucleotides: 3. CDR1 is SGHTA, CDR2 FQGTGA, per germline. The CDR3 runs to 14 residues.

This clone turned up a few times. This chain joins TRBV7-2 and TRBJ2-7, with 9 bases aligning to TRBD2. This CDR3 comprises 16 residues. Germline V gene sequence: CDR1 SGHTA, CDR2 FQGNSA. V was pared by 6 bases and J by 2 bases, with 11 bases of the junction left unmatched. This chain's CDR3 is CASRPPSREGAYEQYF. CDR3 DNA sequence: TGTGCCAGCAGACCCCCCTCGCGGGAGGGGGCCTACGAGCAGTACTTC.

This clone was observed a handful of times. The chain couples TRBV30 to TRBJ2-7; TRBD2 agrees at 8 bases. The V and J ends lost 4 bases and 2 bases, in that order; junction bases with no gene match: 10. Germline CDR1 and CDR2: GTSNPN and SVGIG (reference sequence). CDR3 size: 15 residues. This CDR3 reads CAWNPGLAETYEQYF. DNA for the CDR3: TGTGCCTGGAACCCTGGACTAGCCGAAACCTACGAGCAGTACTTC.

The chain is built from TRBV14 and TRBJ2-3; D is unclear. Germline loops: CDR1 SGHDN, CDR2 FVKESK. Between the trimmed V and J ends, which lost 0 bases and 4 bases, there was a span of 14 bases. CDR3 length: 16 residues. The CDR3 DNA reads as TGTGCCAGCAGCCAAGATTCCGTGGCATTTTCAGATACGCAGTATTTT. The encoded protein is CASSQDSVAFSDTQYF.

This sequence joins TRBV5-1 and TRBJ2-6, with D possibly TRBD1 on 5 matching bases. This CDR3 has 16 amino acids. Trimming took 4 bases from V and 1 from J, leaving 12 bases between them. The germline V gene has CDR1 SGHRS and CDR2 YFSETQ. The CDR3 bases are TGCGCCAGCAGCGTTATCCCAGGGTCTGGGGCCAACGTCCTGACTTTC. It specifies CASSVIPGSGANVLTF.

This clone was observed a handful of times. This chain connects TRBV9 to TRBJ1-3, with 10 bases identical to TRBD1. V shed 3 bases and J 0 bases; nucleotides not matched to a gene: 9. The germline V gene encodes CDR1 SGDLS and CDR2 YYNGEE. This CDR3 contains 18 residues. The CDR3 protein is CASSGRTGGPSSGNTIYF. The CDR3 bases are TGTGCCAGCAGCGGCCGGACAGGGGGTCCCAGCTCTGGAAACACCATATATTTT. Full variable domain (outside the CDR3, taken from reference TRBV9 and TRBJ1-3): DSGVTQTPKHLITATGQRVTLRCSPRSGDLSVYWYQQSLDQGLQFLIQYYNGEERAKGNILERFSAQQFPDLHSELNLSSLELGDSALYFCASSGRTGGPSSGNTIYFGEGSWLTVV.

The chain employs TRBV6-5 and TRBJ2-1, with a tentative D call TRBD2 (5 bases). Per the germline V gene, CDR1 is MNHEY and CDR2 is SVGAGI. This CDR3 spans 15 amino acids. V lost 4 bases to trimming and J lost 1 base, with 11 bases between them. This CDR3 reads CASSSLAPSYNEQFF. CDR3 nucleotide sequence: TGTGCCAGCAGTTCGTTAGCGCCTTCCTACAATGAGCAGTTCTTC.

This sequence joins TRBV6-5 and TRBJ2-7, with a possible D match to TRBD1 (6 bases). Trimming took off 5 bases at V and 0 bases at J, with 11 bases between the two ends. Per the germline V gene, CDR1 is MNHEY and CDR2 is SVGAGI. CDR3 length: 14 residues. DNA of the CDR3: TGTGCCAGCAGTGACAGGCCTACCTCCTACGAGCAGTACTTC. Its protein is CASSDRPTSYEQYF.

The CDR3 DNA is TGTGCCTGGAGTGTACCGGGTTTCTATCGGACAAGCTCCTACGAGCAGTACTTC. Translation gives CAWSVPGFYRTSSYEQYF. V gene TRBV30 combines with J gene TRBJ2-7; perhaps TRBD1 as D (5 bases). CDR3 size: 18 residues. Germline CDR1 GTSNPN, CDR2 SVGIG (reference sequence). The germline V and J ends were trimmed by 0 bases and 0 bases, with 21 bases remaining between them.